The rows below give T cell receptor beta chains drawn from one sample of a study of HIV-infected patients and healthy controls. TCRdb independently ran MiXCR on the 5' RACE reads; one entry per CDR3 protein. The sample lists over 2,000 distinct CDR3 sequences, approximately 13% seen once, with around 21% in the top ten. Sequenced material: blood, taken during antiretroviral therapy. The receptors here all came from an adult with HIV infection. Both conserved end residues are part of each CDR3. The D gene is left open where the match is weak. Size is omitted from some rows. Given values are once, few, many or a class for expanded clones.

j_gene,d_gene,abundance,v_gene,CDR3aa,CDR3nt
TRBJ2-3,-,many,TRBV7-9,CASSLWADTQYF,TGTGCCAGCAGCTTATGGGCAGATACGCAGTATTTT
TRBJ2-5,TRBD2,medium-sized,TRBV29-1,CSVDGGGLAGVSTQYF,TGCAGCGTTGATGGGGGCGGGCTAGCGGGAGTCTCGACCCAGTACTTC
TRBJ1-1,-,medium-sized,TRBV5-5,CASSLDWGHTEAFF,TGTGCCAGCAGCTTGGATTGGGGGCACACTGAAGCTTTCTTT
TRBJ2-1,-,large,TRBV24-1,CATSDLQGSYNEQFF,TGTGCCACCAGTGATCTACAGGGTTCCTACAATGAGCAGTTCTTC
TRBJ2-5,TRBD2,-,TRBV15,CATSRPGTSGRIQETQYF,TGTGCCACCAGCAGACCCGGGACTAGCGGGAGGATCCAAGAGACCCAGTACTTC
TRBJ2-1,TRBD2,large,TRBV24-1,CATSDYGTSGSKEQFF,TGTGCCACCAGTGATTACGGGACTAGCGGGAGCAAGGAGCAGTTCTTC
TRBJ2-4,TRBD1,many,TRBV2,CASNKGAGEAKNIQYF,TGTGCCAGCAACAAGGGGGCAGGGGAGGCCAAAAACATTCAGTACTTC
TRBJ2-2,-,medium-sized,TRBV7-2,CASSPLMNTGELFF,TGTGCCAGCAGCCCCCTCATGAACACCGGGGAGCTGTTTTTT
TRBJ2-7,TRBD2,large,TRBV11-2,CASSTVESGGDYEQYF,TGTGCCAGCAGTACTGTGGAGTCGGGAGGGGACTACGAGCAGTACTTC
TRBJ2-3,-,medium-sized,TRBV29-1,CSVGISTDTQYF,TGCAGCGTTGGAATCTCCACAGATACGCAGTATTTT
TRBJ2-5,-,many,TRBV19,CARRPRAHRTQETQYF,TGTGCCAGACGCCCTCGCGCACACCGGACCCAAGAGACCCAGTACTTC
TRBJ2-1,-,large,TRBV4-3,CASSHGIPGTNEQFF,TGCGCCAGCAGCCACGGCATCCCAGGGACGAATGAGCAGTTCTTC
TRBJ1-1,-,-,TRBV7-2,CASSRWTENTEAFF,TGTGCCAGCAGCCGTTGGACAGAGAACACTGAAGCTTTCTTT
TRBJ2-7,-,medium-sized,TRBV28,CASRPTGNSYEQYF,TGTGCCAGCAGGCCAACCGGTAACTCCTACGAGCAGTACTTC
TRBJ2-3,TRBD1,-,TRBV6-4,CASSDGVTGGSDTQYF,TGTGCCAGCAGTGACGGCGTGACAGGGGGCTCAGATACGCAGTATTTT
TRBJ2-4,TRBD1,medium-sized,TRBV6-5,CASSYSTGGENIQYF,TGTGCCAGCAGTTACTCGACAGGGGGAGAAAACATTCAGTACTTC
TRBJ1-5,-,once,TRBV6-2/TRBV6-3,CASSYILEPQHF,TGTGCCAGCAGTTACATCTTGGAGCCCCAGCATTTT
TRBJ2-5,-,medium-sized,TRBV10-3,CAISDPGGQETQYF,TGTGCCATCAGTGACCCGGGCGGCCAAGAGACCCAGTACTTC
TRBJ2-1,TRBD2,medium-sized,TRBV24-1,CATSGEGSFNEQFF,TGTGCCACCAGTGGGGAGGGGTCGTTCAATGAGCAGTTCTTC
TRBJ2-5,-,-,TRBV28,CASSPSPLVGGEETQYF,TGTGCCAGCAGCCCCTCTCCCTTAGTGGGAGGCGAAGAGACACAGTACTTC
TRBJ2-3,TRBD1,-,TRBV19,CASSRTGRDSDTQYF,TGTGCCAGTAGTCGGACAGGGAGAGATTCAGATACGCAGTATTTT
TRBJ2-7,TRBD2,medium-sized,TRBV2,CASNSPGLVAYEQYF,TGTGCCAGCAACTCCCCGGGACTAGTAGCCTACGAGCAGTACTTC
TRBJ1-2,-,medium-sized,TRBV4-1,CASSQVGPEYGYTF,TGCGCCAGCAGCCAGGTTGGACCGGAGTATGGCTACACCTTC
TRBJ1-3,TRBD1,medium-sized,TRBV6-5,CASSYSRPPGGGNTIYF,TGTGCCAGCAGTTACTCGAGACCCCCAGGGGGTGGAAACACCATATATTTT
TRBJ2-2,-,medium-sized,TRBV6-5,CASSYSRAAANTGELFF,TGTGCCAGCAGTTACTCGCGGGCAGCTGCGAACACCGGGGAGCTGTTTTTT
TRBJ2-3,-,medium-sized,TRBV7-2,CASSPKIGRHEDPITDTQYF,TGTGCCAGCAGCCCGAAAATTGGTCGCCATGAGGACCCGATCACAGATACGCAGTATTTT
TRBJ2-2,-,medium-sized,TRBV4-2,CASSQVQDYLGQRELFF,TGTGCCAGCAGCCAAGTTCAGGACTACCTCGGTCAAAGGGAGCTGTTTTTT
TRBJ2-5,-,medium-sized,TRBV29-1,CSVNGLSGETQYF,TGCAGCGTTAATGGTCTGTCGGGGGAGACCCAGTACTTC
TRBJ1-5,-,medium-sized,TRBV3-1,CASSQDSSNQPQHF,TGTGCCAGCAGCCAGGACAGTAGCAATCAGCCCCAGCATTTT
TRBJ2-4,-,medium-sized,TRBV3-1,CASSQDHKQNIQYF,TGTGCCAGCAGCCAAGATCACAAACAAAACATTCAGTACTTC
TRBJ1-5,-,medium-sized,TRBV2,CASKLGSYSNQPQHF,TGTGCCAGCAAGTTGGGATCCTATAGCAATCAGCCCCAGCATTTT
TRBJ2-5,-,-,TRBV24-1,CATSDLDSSRGETQYF,TGTGCCACCAGTGACTTGGACAGCTCAAGGGGAGAGACCCAGTACTTC
TRBJ2-5,-,-,TRBV7-2,CASSPDALETQYF,TGTGCCAGCAGCCCGGATGCTCTGGAGACCCAGTACTTC
TRBJ2-1,TRBD2,medium-sized,TRBV11-3,CASSLWDYPNEQFF,TGTGCCAGCAGCTTATGGGACTACCCCAATGAGCAGTTCTTC
TRBJ1-6,-,medium-sized,TRBV9,CASSLGEGNSPLHF,TGTGCCAGCAGCCTGGGGGAGGGTAATTCACCCCTCCACTTT
TRBJ1-5,-,medium-sized,TRBV28,CASSSRAGAHQPQHF,TGTGCCAGCAGCTCAAGGGCGGGGGCACATCAGCCCCAGCATTTT
TRBJ2-3,-,large,TRBV12-3/TRBV12-4,CASSSSTDTQYF,TGTGCCAGCAGCTCTAGCACAGATACGCAGTATTTT
TRBJ2-7,TRBD1,medium-sized,TRBV11-2,CASRAIGQGPYEQYF,TGTGCCAGCAGAGCAATAGGACAGGGTCCCTACGAGCAGTACTTC
TRBJ2-5,-,medium-sized,TRBV6-5,CASSYSFGGEETQYF,TGTGCCAGCAGTTACTCGTTCGGGGGTGAAGAGACCCAGTACTTC
TRBJ2-1,-,medium-sized,TRBV19,CASGPDSGSYNEQFF,TGTGCCAGTGGCCCGGACAGCGGTTCCTACAATGAGCAGTTCTTC